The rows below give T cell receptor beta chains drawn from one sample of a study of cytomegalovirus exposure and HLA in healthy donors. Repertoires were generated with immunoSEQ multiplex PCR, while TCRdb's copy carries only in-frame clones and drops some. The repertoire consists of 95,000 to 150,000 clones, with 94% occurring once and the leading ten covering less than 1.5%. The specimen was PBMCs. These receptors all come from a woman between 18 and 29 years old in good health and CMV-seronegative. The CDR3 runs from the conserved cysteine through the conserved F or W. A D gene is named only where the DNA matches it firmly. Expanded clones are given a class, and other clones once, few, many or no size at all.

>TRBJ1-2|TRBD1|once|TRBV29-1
TGCAGCTTACAGACAGGGGGAGGCTACACCTTC
CSLQTGGGYTF
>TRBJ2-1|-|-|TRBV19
TGTGCCACCTCAAAGCGGAGGGAGAGCCACAATGAGCAGTTCTTC
CATSKRRESHNEQFF
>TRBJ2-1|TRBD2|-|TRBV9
TGTGCCAGCAGCGTAGCTAGCGGGATGGGGAATGAGCAGTTCTTC
CASSVASGMGNEQFF
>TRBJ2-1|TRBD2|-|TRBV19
TGTGCCAGTAGTAACCTAGCGGGAGTCGATGAGCAGTTCTTC
CASSNLAGVDEQFF
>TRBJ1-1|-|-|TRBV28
TGTGCCAGCAGTTTGGGGCGGGGCTACGAAGCTTTCTTT
CASSLGRGYEAFF
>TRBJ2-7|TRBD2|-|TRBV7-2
TGTGCCAGCAGCGTCGGACTAGCGGACTCCTACGAGCAGTACTTC
CASSVGLADSYEQYF
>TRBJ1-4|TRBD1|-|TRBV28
TGTGCCAGCAGCAAGACAGGGGATCACGAAAAACTGTTTTTT
CASSKTGDHEKLFF
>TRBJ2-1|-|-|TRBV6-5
TGTGCCAGCAGACTACAGGGCACCTACAATGAGCAGTTCTTC
CASRLQGTYNEQFF
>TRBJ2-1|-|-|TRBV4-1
TGCGCCAGCGAAGATACAGGCTCCTACAATGAGCAGTTCTTC
CASEDTGSYNEQFF
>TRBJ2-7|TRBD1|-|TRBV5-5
TGTGCCAGCAGTAGGAGTCCGGGACAGGGGACATACGAGCAGTACTTC
CASSRSPGQGTYEQYF
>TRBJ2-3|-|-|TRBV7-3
TGTGCCAGCAGCTTAGGGTACAGTAGCACAGATACGCAGTATTTT
CASSLGYSSTDTQYF
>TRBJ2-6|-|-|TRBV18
TGTGCCAGCTCACCCGATATGGGCCCAGGGGCCAACGTCCTGACTTTC
CASSPDMGPGANVLTF
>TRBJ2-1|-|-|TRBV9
TGTGCCAGCAGCGTTGGATATGGGGGGGCAAGGGATGAGCAGTTCTTC
CASSVGYGGARDEQFF
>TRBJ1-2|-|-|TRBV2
TGTGCCAGCAGTGTTGGAGGCATCTATGGCTACACCTTC
CASSVGGIYGYTF
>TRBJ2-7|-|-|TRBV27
TGTGCCAGCAGTTTATCACAGGGCTACGAGCAGTACTTC
CASSLSQGYEQYF
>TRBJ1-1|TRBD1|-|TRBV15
TGTGCCACCAGCAGAGATTTGTCCAGGACAGGGGGCAGGGCTGAAGCTTTCTTT
CATSRDLSRTGGRAEAFF
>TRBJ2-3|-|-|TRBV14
TGTGCCAGCAGCTTTCTTCCGGGTCAGAGCACAGATACGCAGTATTTT
CASSFLPGQSTDTQYF